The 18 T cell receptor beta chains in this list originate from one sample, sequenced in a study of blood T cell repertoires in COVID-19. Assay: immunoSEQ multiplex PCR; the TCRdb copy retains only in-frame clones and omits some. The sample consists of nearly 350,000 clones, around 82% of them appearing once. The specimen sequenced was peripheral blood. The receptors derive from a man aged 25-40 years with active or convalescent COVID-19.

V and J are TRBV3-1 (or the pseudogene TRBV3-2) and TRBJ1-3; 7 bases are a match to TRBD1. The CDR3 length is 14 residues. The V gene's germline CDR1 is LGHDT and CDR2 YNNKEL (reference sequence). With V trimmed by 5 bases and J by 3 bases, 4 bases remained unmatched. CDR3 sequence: CASSAQGFGNTIYF. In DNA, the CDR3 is TGTGCCAGCAGCGCACAGGGGTTTGGAAACACCATATATTTT.

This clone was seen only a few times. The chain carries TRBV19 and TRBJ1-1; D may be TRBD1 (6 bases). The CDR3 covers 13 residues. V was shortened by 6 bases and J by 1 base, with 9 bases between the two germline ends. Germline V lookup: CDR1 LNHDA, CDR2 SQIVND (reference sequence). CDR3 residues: CASSPRGNTEAFF. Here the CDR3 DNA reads TGTGCCAGTAGCCCCAGGGGGAACACTGAAGCTTTCTTT.

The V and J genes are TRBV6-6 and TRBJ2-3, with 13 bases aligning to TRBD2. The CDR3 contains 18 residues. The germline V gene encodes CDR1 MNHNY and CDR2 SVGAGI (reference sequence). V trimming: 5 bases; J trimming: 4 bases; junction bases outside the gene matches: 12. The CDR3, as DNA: TGTGCCAGCAGTCTCGGGGGACTAGCGGGATCGGACGCAGATACGCAGTATTTT. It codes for CASSLGGLAGSDADTQYF.

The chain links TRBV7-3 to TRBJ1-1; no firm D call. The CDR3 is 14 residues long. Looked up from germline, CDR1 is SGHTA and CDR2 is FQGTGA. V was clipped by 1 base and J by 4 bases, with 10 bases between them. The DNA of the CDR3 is TGTGCCAGCAGCTTAATGCCCCACAGCACTGAAGCTTTCTTT. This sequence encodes CASSLMPHSTEAFF.

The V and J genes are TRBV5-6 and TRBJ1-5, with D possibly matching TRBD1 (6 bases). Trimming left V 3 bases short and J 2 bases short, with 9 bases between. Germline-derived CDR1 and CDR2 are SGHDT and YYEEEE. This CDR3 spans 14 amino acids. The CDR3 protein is CASSSRTGNQPQHF. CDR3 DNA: TGTGCCAGCAGCTCACGGACAGGCAATCAGCCCCAGCATTTT.

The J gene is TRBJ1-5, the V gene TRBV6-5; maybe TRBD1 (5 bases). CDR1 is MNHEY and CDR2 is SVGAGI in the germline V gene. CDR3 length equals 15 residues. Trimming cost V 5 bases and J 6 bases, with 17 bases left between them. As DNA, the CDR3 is TGTGCCAGCAGTAATTTGGGGACTACTATTCAGCCCCAGCATTTT. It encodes CASSNLGTTIQPQHF.

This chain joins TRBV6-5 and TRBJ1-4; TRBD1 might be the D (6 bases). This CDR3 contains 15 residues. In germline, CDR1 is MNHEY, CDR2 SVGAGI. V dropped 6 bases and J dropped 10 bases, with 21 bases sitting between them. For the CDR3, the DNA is TGTGCCAGCAGACCGACTACAGGGCGAGAGGGAAAACTGTTTTTT. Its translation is CASRPTTGREGKLFF.

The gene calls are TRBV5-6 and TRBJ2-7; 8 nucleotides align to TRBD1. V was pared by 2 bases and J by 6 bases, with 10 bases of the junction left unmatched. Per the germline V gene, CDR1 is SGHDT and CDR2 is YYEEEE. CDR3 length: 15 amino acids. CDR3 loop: CASSFGTGGGLEQYF. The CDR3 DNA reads TGTGCCAGCAGCTTCGGGACAGGAGGGGGCCTCGAGCAGTACTTC.

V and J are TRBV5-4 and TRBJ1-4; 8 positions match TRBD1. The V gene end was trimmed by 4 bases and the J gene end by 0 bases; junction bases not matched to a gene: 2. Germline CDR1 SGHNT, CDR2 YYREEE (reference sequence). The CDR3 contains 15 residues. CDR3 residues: CASSPQGATNEKLFF. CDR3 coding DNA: TGTGCCAGCAGCCCACAGGGGGCAACTAATGAAAAACTGTTTTTT. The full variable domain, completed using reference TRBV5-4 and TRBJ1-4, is ETGVTQSPTHLIKTRGQQVTLRCSSQSGHNTVSWYQQALGQGPQFIFQYYREEENGRGNFPPRFSGLQFPNYSSELNVNALELDDSALYLCASSPQGATNEKLFFGSGTQLSVL.

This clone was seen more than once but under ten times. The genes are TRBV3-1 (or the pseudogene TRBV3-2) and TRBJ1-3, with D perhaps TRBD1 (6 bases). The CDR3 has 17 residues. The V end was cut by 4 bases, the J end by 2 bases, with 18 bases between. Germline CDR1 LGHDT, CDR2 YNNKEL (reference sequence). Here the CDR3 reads CASSPTPGPGAGNTIYF. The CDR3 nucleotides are TGTGCCAGCAGCCCGACCCCCGGACCAGGGGCTGGAAACACCATATATTTT.

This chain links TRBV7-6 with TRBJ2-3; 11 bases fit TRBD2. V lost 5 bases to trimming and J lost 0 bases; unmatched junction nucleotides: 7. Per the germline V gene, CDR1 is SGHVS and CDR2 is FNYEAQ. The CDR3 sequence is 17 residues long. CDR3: CASSRRTSGFSTDTQYF. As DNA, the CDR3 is TGTGCCAGCAGCCGACGGACTAGCGGGTTTAGCACAGATACGCAGTATTTT.

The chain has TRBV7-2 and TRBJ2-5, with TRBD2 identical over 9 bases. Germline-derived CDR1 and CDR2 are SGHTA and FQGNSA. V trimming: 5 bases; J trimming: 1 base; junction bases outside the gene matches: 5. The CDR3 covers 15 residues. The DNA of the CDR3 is TGTGCCAGCAGCCCTCTAGCGGGGCCCCAAGAGACCCAGTACTTC. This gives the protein CASSPLAGPQETQYF.

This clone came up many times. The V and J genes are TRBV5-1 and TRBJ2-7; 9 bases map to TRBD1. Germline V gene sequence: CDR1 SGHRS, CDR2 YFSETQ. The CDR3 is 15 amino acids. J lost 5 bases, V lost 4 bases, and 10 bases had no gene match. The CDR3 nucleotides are TGCGCCAGCAGCAAGGGACAGGGAAGGGCCAACGAGCAGTACTTC. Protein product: CASSKGQGRANEQYF.

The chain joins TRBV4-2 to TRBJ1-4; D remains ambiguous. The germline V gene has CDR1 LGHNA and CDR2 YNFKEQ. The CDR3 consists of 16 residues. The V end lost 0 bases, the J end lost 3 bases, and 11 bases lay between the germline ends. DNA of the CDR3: TGTGCCAGCAGCCAAGATCTGGACTTTTCTAATGAAAAACTGTTTTTT. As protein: CASSQDLDFSNEKLFF.

CDR3 coding DNA: TGTGCCAGCAGCCGGGGGGGAAGAGCTAACTATGGCTACACCTTC. It specifies CASSRGGRANYGYTF. The chain joins TRBV5-6 to TRBJ1-2; D might be TRBD1 (5 bases). This CDR3 is built from 15 residues. Germline loops: CDR1 SGHDT, CDR2 YYEEEE. The germline V and J ends were trimmed by 4 bases and 0 bases, with 13 bases remaining between them.

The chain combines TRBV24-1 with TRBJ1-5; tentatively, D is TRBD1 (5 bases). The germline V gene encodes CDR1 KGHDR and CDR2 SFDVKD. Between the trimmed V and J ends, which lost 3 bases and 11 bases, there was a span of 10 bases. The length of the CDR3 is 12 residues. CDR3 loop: CATSDHDRAQHF. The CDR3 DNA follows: TGTGCCACCAGTGATCACGACAGAGCCCAGCATTTT.

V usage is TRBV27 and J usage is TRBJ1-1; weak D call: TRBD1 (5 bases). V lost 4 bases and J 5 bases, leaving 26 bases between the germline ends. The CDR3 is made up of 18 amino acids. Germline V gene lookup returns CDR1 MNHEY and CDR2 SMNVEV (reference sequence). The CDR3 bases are TGTGCCAGCAGTTCCCTAGGGACTTCGGGGAGGGCTGAAACTGAAGCTTTCTTT. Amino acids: CASSSLGTSGRAETEAFF.

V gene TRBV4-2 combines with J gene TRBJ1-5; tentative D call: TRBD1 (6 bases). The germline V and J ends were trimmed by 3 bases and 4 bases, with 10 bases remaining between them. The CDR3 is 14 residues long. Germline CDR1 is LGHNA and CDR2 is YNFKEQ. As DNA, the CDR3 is TGTGCCAGCAGCCAGCAGGGGCGAAATCAGCCCCAGCATTTT. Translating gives CASSQQGRNQPQHF.